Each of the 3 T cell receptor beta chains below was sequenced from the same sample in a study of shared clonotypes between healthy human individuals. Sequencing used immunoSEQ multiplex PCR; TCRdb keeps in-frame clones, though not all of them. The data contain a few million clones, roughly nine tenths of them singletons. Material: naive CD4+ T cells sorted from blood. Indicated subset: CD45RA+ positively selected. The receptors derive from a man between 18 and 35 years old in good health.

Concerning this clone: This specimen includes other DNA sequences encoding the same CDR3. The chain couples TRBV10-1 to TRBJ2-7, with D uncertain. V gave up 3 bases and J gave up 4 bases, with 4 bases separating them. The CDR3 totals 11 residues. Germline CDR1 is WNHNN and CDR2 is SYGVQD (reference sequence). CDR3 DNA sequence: TGCGCCAGCAGTGATGGATACGAGCAGTACTTC. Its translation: CASSDGYEQYF.

In nucleotides, the CDR3 is TGTGCCAGCAGGAAAACGGGGGACCCGGGGTATACGCAGTATTTT. As protein: CASRKTGDPGYTQYF. The chain uses TRBV7-6 and TRBJ2-3, with D possibly being TRBD2 (6 bases). The V gene's germline CDR1 is SGHVS and CDR2 FNYEAQ. This CDR3 has 15 residues. Trimming took off 6 bases at V and 7 bases at J, with 20 bases between the two ends.

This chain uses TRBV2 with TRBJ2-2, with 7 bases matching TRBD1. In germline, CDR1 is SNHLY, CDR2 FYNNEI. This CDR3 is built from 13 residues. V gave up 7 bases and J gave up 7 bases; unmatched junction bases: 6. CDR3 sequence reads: CASTSRGNGELFF. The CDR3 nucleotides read TGTGCCAGCACGAGCAGGGGGAACGGGGAGCTGTTTTTT.